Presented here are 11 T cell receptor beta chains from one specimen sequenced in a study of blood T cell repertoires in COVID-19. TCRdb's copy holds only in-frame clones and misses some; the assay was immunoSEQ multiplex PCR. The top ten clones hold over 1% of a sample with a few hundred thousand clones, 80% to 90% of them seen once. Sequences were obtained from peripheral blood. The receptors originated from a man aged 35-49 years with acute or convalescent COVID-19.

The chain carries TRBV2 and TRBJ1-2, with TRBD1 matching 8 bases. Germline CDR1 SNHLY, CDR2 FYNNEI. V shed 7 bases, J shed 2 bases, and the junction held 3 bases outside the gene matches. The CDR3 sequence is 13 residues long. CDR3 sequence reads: CASTDRENYGYTF. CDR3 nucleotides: TGTGCCAGCACGGACAGGGAGAACTATGGCTACACCTTC.

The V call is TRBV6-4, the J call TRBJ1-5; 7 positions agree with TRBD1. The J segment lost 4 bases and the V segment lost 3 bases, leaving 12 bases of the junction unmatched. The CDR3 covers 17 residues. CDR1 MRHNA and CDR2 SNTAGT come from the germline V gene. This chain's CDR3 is CASSELRGDSPNQPQHF. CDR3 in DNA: TGTGCCAGCAGTGAGCTCCGAGGGGACAGCCCGAATCAGCCCCAGCATTTT.

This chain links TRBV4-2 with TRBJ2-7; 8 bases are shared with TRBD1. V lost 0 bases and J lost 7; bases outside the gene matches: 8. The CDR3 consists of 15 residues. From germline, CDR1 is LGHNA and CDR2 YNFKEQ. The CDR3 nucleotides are TGTGCCAGCAGCCAAGAAGGAGGACAGGGAAGAGAGCAGTACTTC. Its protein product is CASSQEGGQGREQYF.

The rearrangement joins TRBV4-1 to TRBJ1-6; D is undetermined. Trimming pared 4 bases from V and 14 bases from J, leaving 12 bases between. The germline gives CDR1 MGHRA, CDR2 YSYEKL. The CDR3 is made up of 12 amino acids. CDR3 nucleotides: TGCGCCAGCAGCCGCGCCCAGGAGGCCCTCCACTTT. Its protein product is CASSRAQEALHF.

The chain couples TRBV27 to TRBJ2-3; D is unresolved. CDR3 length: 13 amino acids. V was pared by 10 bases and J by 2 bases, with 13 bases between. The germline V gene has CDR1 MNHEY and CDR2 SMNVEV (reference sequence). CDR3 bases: TGTGCCACCCGGCCGGGTTTCACAGATACGCAGTATTTT. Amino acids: CATRPGFTDTQYF.

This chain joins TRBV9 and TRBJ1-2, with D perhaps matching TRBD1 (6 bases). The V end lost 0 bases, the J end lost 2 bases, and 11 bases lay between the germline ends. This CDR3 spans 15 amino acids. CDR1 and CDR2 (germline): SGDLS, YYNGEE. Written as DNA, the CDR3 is TGTGCCAGCAGCGTAGCACAGGGCGCCAACTATGGCTACACCTTC. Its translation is CASSVAQGANYGYTF.

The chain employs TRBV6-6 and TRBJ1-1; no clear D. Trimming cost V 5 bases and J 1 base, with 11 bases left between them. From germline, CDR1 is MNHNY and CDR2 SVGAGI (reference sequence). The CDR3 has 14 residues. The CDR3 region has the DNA TGTGCCAGCAGTCCCAGCGGGCGGAACACTGAAGCTTTCTTT. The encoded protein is CASSPSGRNTEAFF.

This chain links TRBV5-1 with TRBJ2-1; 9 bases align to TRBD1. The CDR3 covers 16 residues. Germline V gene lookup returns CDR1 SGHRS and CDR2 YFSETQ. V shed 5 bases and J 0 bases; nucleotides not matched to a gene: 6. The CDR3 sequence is CASRRGTGSSYNEQFF. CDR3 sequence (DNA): TGCGCCAGCAGACGGGGGACAGGGAGCTCCTACAATGAGCAGTTCTTC.

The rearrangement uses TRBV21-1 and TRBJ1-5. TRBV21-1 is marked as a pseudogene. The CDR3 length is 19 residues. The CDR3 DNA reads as TGTGCCAGCAGCAAAGGCCCAGGCACGATGGACTATAGCAATCAGCCCCAGCATTTT. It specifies CASSKGPGTMDYSNQPQHF.

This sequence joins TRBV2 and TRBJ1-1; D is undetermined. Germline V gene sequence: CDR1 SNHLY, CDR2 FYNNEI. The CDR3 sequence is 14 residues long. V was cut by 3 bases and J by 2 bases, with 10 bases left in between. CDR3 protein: CASSEADYNTEAFF. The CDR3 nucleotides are TGTGCCAGCAGTGAGGCAGACTACAACACTGAAGCTTTCTTT.

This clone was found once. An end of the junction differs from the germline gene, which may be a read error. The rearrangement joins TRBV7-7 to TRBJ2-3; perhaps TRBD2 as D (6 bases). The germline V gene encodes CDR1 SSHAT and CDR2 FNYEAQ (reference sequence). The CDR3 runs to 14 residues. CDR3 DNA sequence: TGTGCTAGCAGCCTCGGGAGTAGCACAGATACGCAGTATTTT. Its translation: CASSLGSSTDTQYF.